These T cell receptor beta chains were read from a single sample in a study of T cell changes during pregnancy in multiple sclerosis. Data came from immunoSEQ multiplex PCR; TCRdb stores just in-frame clones and leaves some out. The table lists 70,000 to 100,000 clones, approximately 92% of them singletons. This specimen was peripheral blood, taken in the first trimester of pregnancy. All receptors come from a female donor with multiple sclerosis, enrolled in a pregnancy study. Each CDR3 is given with its conserved first and last residue. Each record gives: clone size, V gene, J gene, D gene, CDR3 DNA, CDR3 protein. A D gene is named only where the DNA matches it firmly. Size is stated for part of the rows, as once, few or many counts, or as a class when the clone is expanded.

clone_size: .
v_call: TRBV27
j_call: TRBJ2-3
d_call: TRBD2
cdr3_nt: TGTGCCAGCAGTTCAATAGCGGGGTACACAGATACGCAGTATTTT
cdr3_aa: CASSSIAGYTDTQYF

clone_size: .
v_call: TRBV6-5
j_call: TRBJ2-3
d_call: .
cdr3_nt: TGTGCCATTAAGCTGGCGGGGGCAGCCGCAGATACGCAGTATTTT
cdr3_aa: CAIKLAGAAADTQYF

clone_size: .
v_call: TRBV16
j_call: TRBJ1-5
d_call: TRBD1
cdr3_nt: TGTGCCAGCAGCCGGGACAGCTCTAATCAGCCCCAGCATTTT
cdr3_aa: CASSRDSSNQPQHF

clone_size: .
v_call: TRBV6-4
j_call: TRBJ1-2
d_call: TRBD1
cdr3_nt: TGTGCCAGCAGTCCAGGGGGCGCGGGCTACACCTTC
cdr3_aa: CASSPGGAGYTF

clone_size: .
v_call: TRBV6-4
j_call: TRBJ2-1
d_call: TRBD1
cdr3_nt: TGTGCCAGCAGTGGCTACAGGGGGCCATACAATGAGCAGTTCTTC
cdr3_aa: CASSGYRGPYNEQFF

clone_size: .
v_call: TRBV30
j_call: TRBJ2-5
d_call: TRBD2
cdr3_nt: TGTGCCTGGAGTGTCCTAGCGGGGGGGCCTGGGGCCCAGTACTTC
cdr3_aa: CAWSVLAGGPGAQYF

clone_size: once
v_call: TRBV5-1
j_call: TRBJ1-2
d_call: TRBD1
cdr3_nt: TGCGCCAGCAGCTTAGCGGGGACAGGGGTCGATTATGGCTACACCTTC
cdr3_aa: CASSLAGTGVDYGYTF

clone_size: few
v_call: TRBV30
j_call: TRBJ2-2
d_call: .
cdr3_nt: TGTGCCTGCCGCGGTGTCGGGGAGTCCGGGGAGCTGTTTTTT
cdr3_aa: CACRGVGESGELFF

clone_size: .
v_call: TRBV4-2
j_call: TRBJ2-2
d_call: TRBD2
cdr3_nt: TGTGCCAGCGGTATGGGACTAGGGGGCGGGGAGCTGTTTTTT
cdr3_aa: CASGMGLGGGELFF

clone_size: .
v_call: TRBV5-1
j_call: TRBJ1-2
d_call: TRBD1
cdr3_nt: TGCGCCAGCAGCACCCAGGGGGCACATGGCTACACCTTC
cdr3_aa: CASSTQGAHGYTF

clone_size: once
v_call: TRBV6-6
j_call: TRBJ2-5
d_call: TRBD2
cdr3_nt: TGTGCCAGCGGGGGAGGGGCCGGAGGGACCCAGTACTTC
cdr3_aa: CASGGGAGGTQYF

clone_size: .
v_call: TRBV12-5
j_call: TRBJ1-6
d_call: .
cdr3_nt: TGTGCTAGTGGTTCGCGGACCCCGAGGAGGCTCAATTCACCCCTCCACTTT
cdr3_aa: CASGSRTPRRLNSPLHF

clone_size: .
v_call: TRBV2
j_call: TRBJ2-3
d_call: TRBD2
cdr3_nt: TGTGCCAGCAGTGAATCTCGGGGGGAAGGAGATACGCAGTATTTT
cdr3_aa: CASSESRGEGDTQYF

clone_size: .
v_call: TRBV6-1
j_call: TRBJ1-6
d_call: .
cdr3_nt: TGTGCCAGCAGTGGCCCGGACAGACCCACACCCCTCCACTTT
cdr3_aa: CASSGPDRPTPLHF

clone_size: .
v_call: TRBV5-6
j_call: TRBJ1-1
d_call: .
cdr3_nt: TGTGCCAGCAGCTTGGGAGGGAACACTGAAGCTTTCTTT
cdr3_aa: CASSLGGNTEAFF

clone_size: .
v_call: TRBV6-5
j_call: TRBJ2-5
d_call: TRBD2
cdr3_nt: TGTGCCAGCAGTTCCTCTAGCGGGGCGGAGGGGACCCAGTACTTC
cdr3_aa: CASSSSSGAEGTQYF

clone_size: few
v_call: TRBV5-1
j_call: TRBJ2-7
d_call: .
cdr3_nt: TGCGCCAGCTCGAGGCCGGGAGCGGAGTCCTACGAGCAGTACTTC
cdr3_aa: CASSRPGAESYEQYF

clone_size: .
v_call: TRBV10-3
j_call: TRBJ2-1
d_call: TRBD2
cdr3_nt: TGTGCCATCAGTGAGGGGTTTGGGGGGGCCTACAATGAGCAGTTCTTC
cdr3_aa: CAISEGFGGAYNEQFF

clone_size: once
v_call: TRBV4-1
j_call: TRBJ2-7
d_call: TRBD2
cdr3_nt: TGCGCCAGCAGCCAAGATATGGGACTACCCTACGAGCAGTACTTC
cdr3_aa: CASSQDMGLPYEQYF

clone_size: once
v_call: TRBV2
j_call: TRBJ2-7
d_call: TRBD2
cdr3_nt: TGTGCCAGCAGCGATAAGCGGGGGGAATCTCGCGAGCAGTACTTC
cdr3_aa: CASSDKRGESREQYF

clone_size: .
v_call: TRBV4-2
j_call: TRBJ2-1
d_call: .
cdr3_nt: TGTGCCAGCAGCCAAGATCCGGCGGGGACCATGATCGGTGAGCAGTTCTTC
cdr3_aa: CASSQDPAGTMIGEQFF

clone_size: .
v_call: TRBV9
j_call: TRBJ1-2
d_call: .
cdr3_nt: TGTGCCAGCAGCGTAAGCGGGTATGGCTACACCTTC
cdr3_aa: CASSVSGYGYTF

clone_size: .
v_call: TRBV5-8
j_call: TRBJ2-3
d_call: .
cdr3_nt: TGTGCCAGCAGCTTGGGGACTAGTCGGGGGCGCGCAGATACGCAGTATTTT
cdr3_aa: CASSLGTSRGRADTQYF

clone_size: .
v_call: TRBV27
j_call: TRBJ1-3
d_call: TRBD1
cdr3_nt: TGTGCCAGGGAACAGGGGGCGGGAAACACCATATATTTT
cdr3_aa: CAREQGAGNTIYF

clone_size: .
v_call: TRBV2
j_call: TRBJ2-2
d_call: .
cdr3_nt: TGTGCCAGCATCCTCGATGCGGTTTCGAACACCGGGGAGCTGTTTTTT
cdr3_aa: CASILDAVSNTGELFF

clone_size: .
v_call: TRBV4-1
j_call: TRBJ2-7
d_call: .
cdr3_nt: TGCGCCAGCAGCCCCTCTTTCCTGAGGGCTTACGAGCAGTACTTC
cdr3_aa: CASSPSFLRAYEQYF

clone_size: .
v_call: TRBV7-3
j_call: TRBJ2-7
d_call: .
cdr3_nt: TGTGCCAGCAGCCCATACCGGGTCGCCCTACCGGACGAGCAGTACTTC
cdr3_aa: CASSPYRVALPDEQYF

clone_size: once
v_call: TRBV6-5
j_call: TRBJ1-1
d_call: .
cdr3_nt: TGTGCCAGCAGTTGGAATCAGGGAGGCACTGAAGCTTTCTTT
cdr3_aa: CASSWNQGGTEAFF

clone_size: .
v_call: TRBV5-8
j_call: TRBJ1-4
d_call: TRBD1
cdr3_nt: TGTGCCAGCAGCTTACAGGGGGCCGGTAATGAAAAACTGTTTTTT
cdr3_aa: CASSLQGAGNEKLFF

clone_size: once
v_call: TRBV18
j_call: TRBJ1-5
d_call: .
cdr3_nt: TGTGCCAGCTCACCGAACCCGGGAAGCAATCAGCCCCAGCATTTT
cdr3_aa: CASSPNPGSNQPQHF

clone_size: .
v_call: TRBV27
j_call: TRBJ2-3
d_call: TRBD2
cdr3_nt: TGTGCCAGCAGCTTCCGGGGGGGCTGGGATACGCAGTATTTT
cdr3_aa: CASSFRGGWDTQYF

clone_size: .
v_call: TRBV19
j_call: TRBJ1-2
d_call: .
cdr3_nt: TGTGCCAGTAGTATGGTTTTGGACAGCGCTAACTATGGCTACACCTTC
cdr3_aa: CASSMVLDSANYGYTF

clone_size: once
v_call: TRBV6-5
j_call: TRBJ2-4
d_call: .
cdr3_nt: TGTGCCAGCAGTCTTACAAAGGGGGACATTCAGTACTTC
cdr3_aa: CASSLTKGDIQYF

clone_size: .
v_call: TRBV30
j_call: TRBJ1-5
d_call: TRBD1
cdr3_nt: TGTGCCTACACACAGGGGAGCAATCAGCCCCAGCATTTT
cdr3_aa: CAYTQGSNQPQHF

clone_size: .
v_call: TRBV29-1
j_call: TRBJ1-2
d_call: .
cdr3_nt: TGCAGCGTTGAAGCACCACAGAACTATGGCTACACCTTC
cdr3_aa: CSVEAPQNYGYTF

clone_size: few
v_call: TRBV2
j_call: TRBJ1-1
d_call: TRBD1
cdr3_nt: TGTGCCATCCAGGACAGGTCCCTCACTGAAGCTTTCTTT
cdr3_aa: CAIQDRSLTEAFF

clone_size: .
v_call: TRBV7-9
j_call: TRBJ1-1
d_call: TRBD1
cdr3_nt: TGTGCCAGCAGCCACTATGACAGGGGCACTGAAGCTTTCTTT
cdr3_aa: CASSHYDRGTEAFF

clone_size: .
v_call: TRBV9
j_call: TRBJ2-1
d_call: TRBD2
cdr3_nt: TGTGCCAGCAGCGTAGGTGGGACTAGCGGCAATGAGCAGTTCTTC
cdr3_aa: CASSVGGTSGNEQFF

clone_size: .
v_call: TRBV7-6
j_call: TRBJ1-1
d_call: .
cdr3_nt: TGTGCCAGCAGCTTGGGGCGTGACATGAACACTGAAGCTTTCTTT
cdr3_aa: CASSLGRDMNTEAFF

clone_size: once
v_call: TRBV15
j_call: TRBJ1-1
d_call: .
cdr3_nt: TGTGCCACCAGTTGGCCTAATCCTCGGACAGTTCGGGACACTGAAGCTTTCTTT
cdr3_aa: CATSWPNPRTVRDTEAFF

clone_size: .
v_call: TRBV6-5
j_call: TRBJ2-7
d_call: .
cdr3_nt: TGTGCCAGCAGTTACTCGACAGGTAGCGAGCAGTACTTC
cdr3_aa: CASSYSTGSEQYF

clone_size: .
v_call: TRBV27
j_call: TRBJ2-5
d_call: .
cdr3_nt: TGTGCCAGCAGTTTAAGTACTACTCAAGAGACCCAGTACTTC
cdr3_aa: CASSLSTTQETQYF

clone_size: .
v_call: TRBV5-1
j_call: TRBJ2-7
d_call: TRBD1
cdr3_nt: TGCGCCAGCAGCATGACAGGGGGCGGCGCCTACGAGCAGTACTTC
cdr3_aa: CASSMTGGGAYEQYF

clone_size: .
v_call: TRBV6-1
j_call: TRBJ2-7
d_call: .
cdr3_nt: TGTGCCAGCAATTACAGGGACCCCTACGAGCAGTACTTC
cdr3_aa: CASNYRDPYEQYF

clone_size: .
v_call: TRBV19
j_call: TRBJ2-5
d_call: TRBD1
cdr3_nt: TGTGCCAGTAGTGCGGGACAGGGGGGGACCCAGTACTTC
cdr3_aa: CASSAGQGGTQYF

clone_size: .
v_call: TRBV5-8
j_call: TRBJ2-3
d_call: .
cdr3_nt: TGTGCCAGCAGCCCGGACTCGCAGCGGGGCACAGATACGCAGTATTTT
cdr3_aa: CASSPDSQRGTDTQYF

clone_size: .
v_call: TRBV27
j_call: TRBJ2-7
d_call: .
cdr3_nt: TGTGCCAGCAGTTACACAAATATGGTCAGCGAGCAGTACTTC
cdr3_aa: CASSYTNMVSEQYF

clone_size: .
v_call: TRBV9
j_call: TRBJ1-1
d_call: TRBD1
cdr3_nt: TGTGCCAGCAGCGCAGATAAACAGGGGAGAAACACTGAAGCTTTCTTT
cdr3_aa: CASSADKQGRNTEAFF

clone_size: .
v_call: TRBV4-1
j_call: TRBJ2-7
d_call: .
cdr3_nt: TGCGCCAGCAGCCAGGGGCCCTTCTACGAGCAGTACTTC
cdr3_aa: CASSQGPFYEQYF

clone_size: .
v_call: TRBV5-5
j_call: TRBJ1-5
d_call: .
cdr3_nt: TGTGCCAGCAGCTTGTTTTCGTCCAGGGTGCCTCAGCCCCAGCATTTT
cdr3_aa: CASSLFSSRVPQPQHF

clone_size: .
v_call: TRBV6-5
j_call: TRBJ1-5
d_call: .
cdr3_nt: TGTGCCAGCAGACAGGGAGTAAGTCAGCCCCAGCATTTT
cdr3_aa: CASRQGVSQPQHF

clone_size: .
v_call: TRBV27
j_call: TRBJ1-1
d_call: TRBD1
cdr3_nt: TGTGCCAGCAGTCCGCTAGGGGTCAACAGGGGGCGCCGGGCTTTCTTT
cdr3_aa: CASSPLGVNRGRRAFF

clone_size: .
v_call: TRBV27
j_call: TRBJ1-6
d_call: TRBD1
cdr3_nt: TGTGCCAGCAGTCTCGGGACAGATGATAATTCACCCCTCCACTTT
cdr3_aa: CASSLGTDDNSPLHF

clone_size: .
v_call: TRBV5-6
j_call: TRBJ2-1
d_call: .
cdr3_nt: TGTGCCAGCAGCTCTCAGTCCTACAATGAGCAGTTCTTC
cdr3_aa: CASSSQSYNEQFF

clone_size: .
v_call: TRBV5-1
j_call: TRBJ2-3
d_call: .
cdr3_nt: TGCGCCAGCAGCTTGGGACAAGAGACAGATACGCAGTATTTT
cdr3_aa: CASSLGQETDTQYF

clone_size: .
v_call: TRBV10-2
j_call: TRBJ1-4
d_call: .
cdr3_nt: TGCGCCAGCTGCCGGGGGTCCTATAATGAAAAACTGTTTTTT
cdr3_aa: CASCRGSYNEKLFF